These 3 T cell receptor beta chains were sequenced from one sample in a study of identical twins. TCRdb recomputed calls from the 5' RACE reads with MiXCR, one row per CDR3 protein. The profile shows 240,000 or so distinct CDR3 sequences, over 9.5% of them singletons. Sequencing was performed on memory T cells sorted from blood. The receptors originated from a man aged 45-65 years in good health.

For the CDR3, the DNA is TGTGCCTCCACGGGGGGGGAGCGGAAAGCTTTCTTT. This encodes CASTGGERKAFF. The chain joins TRBV30 to TRBJ1-1, with D tentatively TRBD1 (5 bases). The CDR3 loop spans 12 amino acids. Germline CDR1 and CDR2: GTSNPN and SVGIG (reference sequence). Trimming removed 7 bases from V and 9 bases from J, with 18 bases in between.

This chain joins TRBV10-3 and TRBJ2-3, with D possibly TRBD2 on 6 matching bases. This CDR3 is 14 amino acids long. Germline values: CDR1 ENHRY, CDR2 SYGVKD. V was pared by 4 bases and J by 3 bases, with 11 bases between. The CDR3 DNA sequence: TGTGCCATCAGTGGGAACGCGGGAACAGATACGCAGTATTTT. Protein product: CAISGNAGTDTQYF.

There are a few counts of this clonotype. The CDR3 DNA follows: TGCGCCAGCAGCTCCCCGGACAGGGCTAACTATGGCTACACCTTC. It specifies CASSSPDRANYGYTF. The rearrangement links TRBV4-3 to TRBJ1-2, with TRBD1 matching over 8 bases. Trimming took 5 bases from V and 0 from J; bases not matched to a gene: 5. Germline-derived CDR1 and CDR2 are LGHNA and YSLEER. This CDR3 comprises 15 residues.